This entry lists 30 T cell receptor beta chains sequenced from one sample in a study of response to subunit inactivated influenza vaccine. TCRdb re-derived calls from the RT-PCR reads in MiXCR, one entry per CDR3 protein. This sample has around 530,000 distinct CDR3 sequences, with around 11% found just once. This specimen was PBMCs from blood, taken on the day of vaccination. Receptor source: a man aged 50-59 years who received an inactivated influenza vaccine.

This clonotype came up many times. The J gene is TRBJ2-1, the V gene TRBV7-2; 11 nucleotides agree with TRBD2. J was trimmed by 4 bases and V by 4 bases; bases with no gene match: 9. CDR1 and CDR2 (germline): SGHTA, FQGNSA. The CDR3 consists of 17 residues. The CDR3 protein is CASSSRLAGYTYNEQFF. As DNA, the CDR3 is TGTGCCAGCAGCTCCCGACTAGCGGGATATACTTACAATGAGCAGTTCTTC.

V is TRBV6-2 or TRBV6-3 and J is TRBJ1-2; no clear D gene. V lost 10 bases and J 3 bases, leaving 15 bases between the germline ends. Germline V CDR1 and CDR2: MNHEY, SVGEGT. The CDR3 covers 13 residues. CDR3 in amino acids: CATLTDGYYGYTF. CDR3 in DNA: TGTGCCACCTTAACTGACGGATACTATGGCTACACCTTC.

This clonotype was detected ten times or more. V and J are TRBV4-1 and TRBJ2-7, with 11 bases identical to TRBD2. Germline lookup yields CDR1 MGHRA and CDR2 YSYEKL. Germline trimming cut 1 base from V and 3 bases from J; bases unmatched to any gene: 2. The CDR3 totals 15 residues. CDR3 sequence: CASSQATSGVYEQYF. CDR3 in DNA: TGCGCCAGCAGCCAAGCGACTAGCGGGGTCTACGAGCAGTACTTC.

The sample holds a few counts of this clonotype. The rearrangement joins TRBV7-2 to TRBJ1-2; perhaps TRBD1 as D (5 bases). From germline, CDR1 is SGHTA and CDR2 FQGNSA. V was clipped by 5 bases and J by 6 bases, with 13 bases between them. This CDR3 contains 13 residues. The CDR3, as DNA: TGTGCCAGCAGCCGAACAGGAAAGGATGGCTACACCTTC. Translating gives CASSRTGKDGYTF.

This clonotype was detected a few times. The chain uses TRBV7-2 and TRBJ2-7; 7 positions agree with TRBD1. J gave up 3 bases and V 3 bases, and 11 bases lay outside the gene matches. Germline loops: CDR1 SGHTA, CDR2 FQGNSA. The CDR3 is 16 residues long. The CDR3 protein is CASSFPRTGLSYEQYF. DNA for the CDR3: TGTGCCAGCAGCTTCCCTCGGACAGGACTGAGCTACGAGCAGTACTTC.

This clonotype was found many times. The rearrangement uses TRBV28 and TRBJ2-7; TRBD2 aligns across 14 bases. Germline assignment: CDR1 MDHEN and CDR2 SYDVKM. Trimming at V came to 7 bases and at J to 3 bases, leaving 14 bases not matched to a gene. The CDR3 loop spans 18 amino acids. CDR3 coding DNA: TGTGCCAGCAACCACGACCAGGGACTAGCGGGAGTTTTCTACGAGCAGTACTTC. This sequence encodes CASNHDQGLAGVFYEQYF.

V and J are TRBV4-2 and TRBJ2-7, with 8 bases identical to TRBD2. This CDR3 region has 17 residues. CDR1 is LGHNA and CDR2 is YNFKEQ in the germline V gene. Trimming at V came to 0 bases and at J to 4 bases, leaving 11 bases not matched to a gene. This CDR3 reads CASSQDLLAGGRYEQYF. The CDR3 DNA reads TGTGCCAGCAGCCAAGATCTATTGGCGGGGGGTAGGTACGAGCAGTACTTC.

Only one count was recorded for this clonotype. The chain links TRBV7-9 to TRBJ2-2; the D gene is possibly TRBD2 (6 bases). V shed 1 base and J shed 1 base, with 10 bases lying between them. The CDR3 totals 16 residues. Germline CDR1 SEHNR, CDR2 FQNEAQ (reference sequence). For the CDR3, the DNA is TGTGCCAGCAGCTTAGGCGGGGAGAGGAACACCGGGGAGCTGTTTTTT. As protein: CASSLGGERNTGELFF.

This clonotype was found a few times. CDR3 sequence: CASSRLTISGSGSNEQFF. The CDR3 DNA sequence: TGTGCCAGCAGTCGCCTGACCATTAGCGGGAGTGGGAGCAATGAGCAGTTCTTC. The rearrangement uses TRBV28 and TRBJ2-1; 9 bases line up with TRBD2. CDR3 length: 18 residues. The trim removed 5 bases at V and 6 bases at J, leaving 17 bases unmatched. Germline lookup yields CDR1 MDHEN and CDR2 SYDVKM.

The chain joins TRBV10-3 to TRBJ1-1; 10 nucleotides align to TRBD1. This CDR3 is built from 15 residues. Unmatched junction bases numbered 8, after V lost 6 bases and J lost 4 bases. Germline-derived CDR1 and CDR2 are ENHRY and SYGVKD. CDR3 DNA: TGTGCCATCAGCTCGGACAGGGGGAGGAGCACTGAAGCTTTCTTT. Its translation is CAISSDRGRSTEAFF.

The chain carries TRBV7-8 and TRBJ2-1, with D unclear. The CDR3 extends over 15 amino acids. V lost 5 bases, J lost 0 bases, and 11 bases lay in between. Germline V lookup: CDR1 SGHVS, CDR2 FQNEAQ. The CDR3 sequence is CASSKTVSSYNEQFF. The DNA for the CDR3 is TGTGCCAGCAGCAAAACGGTGAGCTCCTACAATGAGCAGTTCTTC.

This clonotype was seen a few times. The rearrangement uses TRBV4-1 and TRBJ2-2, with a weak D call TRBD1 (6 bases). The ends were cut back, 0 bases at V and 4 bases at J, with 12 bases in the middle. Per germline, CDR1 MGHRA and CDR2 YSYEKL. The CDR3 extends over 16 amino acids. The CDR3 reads CASSQEGAEFTGELFF. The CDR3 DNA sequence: TGCGCCAGCAGCCAAGAGGGGGCGGAGTTCACCGGGGAGCTGTTTTTT.

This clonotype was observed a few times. CDR3 residues: CASSLALKGYEQYF. The DNA of the CDR3 is TGTGCCAGCAGCTTAGCCCTAAAAGGCTACGAGCAGTACTTC. The chain joins TRBV13 to TRBJ2-7; D gene uncertain. The CDR3 consists of 14 residues. Germline CDR1 reads PRHDT; CDR2 reads FYEKMQ (reference sequence). Trimming cost V 1 base and J 3 bases, with 10 bases left between them. Full variable domain (rest looked up from reference TRBV13 and TRBJ2-7): AAGVIQSPRHLIKEKRETATLKCYPIPRHDTVYWYQQGPGQDPQFLISFYEKMQSDKGSIPDRFSAQQFSDYHSELNMSSLELGDSALYFCASSLALKGYEQYFGPGTRLTVT.

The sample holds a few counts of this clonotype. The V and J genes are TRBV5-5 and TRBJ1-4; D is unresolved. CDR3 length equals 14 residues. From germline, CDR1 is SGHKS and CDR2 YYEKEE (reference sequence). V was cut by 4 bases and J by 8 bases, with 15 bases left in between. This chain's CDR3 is CASSVGRQREKLFF. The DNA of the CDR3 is TGTGCCAGCAGCGTCGGACGCCAGCGGGAAAAACTGTTTTTT. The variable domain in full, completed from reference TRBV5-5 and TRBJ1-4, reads DAGVTQSPTHLIKTRGQQVTLRCSPISGHKSVSWYQQVLGQGPQFIFQYYEKEERGRGNFPDRFSARQFPNYSSELNVNALLLGDSALYLCASSVGRQREKLFFGSGTQLSVL.

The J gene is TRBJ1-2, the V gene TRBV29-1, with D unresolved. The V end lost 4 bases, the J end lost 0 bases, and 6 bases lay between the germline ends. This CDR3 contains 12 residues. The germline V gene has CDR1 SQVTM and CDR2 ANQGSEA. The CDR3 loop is CSVGLSNYGYTF. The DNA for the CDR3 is TGCAGCGTTGGACTGTCTAACTATGGCTACACCTTC.

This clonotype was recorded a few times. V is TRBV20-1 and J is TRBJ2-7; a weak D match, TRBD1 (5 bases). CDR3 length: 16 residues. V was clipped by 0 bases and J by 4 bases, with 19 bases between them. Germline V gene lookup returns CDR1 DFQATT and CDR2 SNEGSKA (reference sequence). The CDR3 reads CSARDEQGLVRYEQYF. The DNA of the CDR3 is TGCAGTGCTAGAGATGAGCAGGGTCTAGTTCGGTACGAGCAGTACTTC.

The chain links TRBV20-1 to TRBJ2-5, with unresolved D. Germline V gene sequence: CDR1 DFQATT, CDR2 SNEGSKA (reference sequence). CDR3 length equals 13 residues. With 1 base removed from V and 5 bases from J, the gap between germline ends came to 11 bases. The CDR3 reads CSARANNLETQYF. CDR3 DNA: TGCAGTGCTAGAGCTAATAATCTGGAGACCCAGTACTTC.

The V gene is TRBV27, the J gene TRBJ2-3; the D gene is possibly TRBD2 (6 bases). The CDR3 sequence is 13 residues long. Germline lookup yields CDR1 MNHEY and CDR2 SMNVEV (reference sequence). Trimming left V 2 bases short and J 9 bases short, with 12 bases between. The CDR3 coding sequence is TGTGCCAGCAGTTTACGGCCGGCGGGGACGCAGTATTTT. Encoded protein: CASSLRPAGTQYF.

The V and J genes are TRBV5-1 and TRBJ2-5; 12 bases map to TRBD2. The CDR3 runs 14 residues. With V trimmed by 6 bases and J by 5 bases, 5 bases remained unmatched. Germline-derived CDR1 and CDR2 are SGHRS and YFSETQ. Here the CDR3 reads CASTGGLAGETQYF. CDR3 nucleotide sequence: TGCGCCAGCACGGGGGGACTAGCGGGTGAGACCCAGTACTTC.

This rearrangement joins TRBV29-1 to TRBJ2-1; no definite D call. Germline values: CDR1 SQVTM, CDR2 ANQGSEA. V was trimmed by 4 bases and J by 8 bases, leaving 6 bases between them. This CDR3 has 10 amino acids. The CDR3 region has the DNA TGCAGCGTTGCCCGGGATGAGCAGTTCTTC. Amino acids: CSVARDEQFF.

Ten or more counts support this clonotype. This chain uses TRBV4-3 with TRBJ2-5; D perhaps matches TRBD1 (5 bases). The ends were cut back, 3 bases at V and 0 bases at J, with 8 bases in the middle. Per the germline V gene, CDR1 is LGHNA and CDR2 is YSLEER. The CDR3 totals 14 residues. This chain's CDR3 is CASSQDTNQETQYF. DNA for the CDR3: TGCGCCAGCAGCCAGGACACTAACCAAGAGACCCAGTACTTC.

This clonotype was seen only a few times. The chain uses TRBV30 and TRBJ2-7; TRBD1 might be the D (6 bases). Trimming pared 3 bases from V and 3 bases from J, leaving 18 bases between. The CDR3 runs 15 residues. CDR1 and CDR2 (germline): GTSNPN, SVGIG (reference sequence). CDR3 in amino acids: CAWSRGSGTYYEQYF. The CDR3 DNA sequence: TGTGCCTGGAGCCGTGGCTCCGGGACATACTACGAGCAGTACTTC.

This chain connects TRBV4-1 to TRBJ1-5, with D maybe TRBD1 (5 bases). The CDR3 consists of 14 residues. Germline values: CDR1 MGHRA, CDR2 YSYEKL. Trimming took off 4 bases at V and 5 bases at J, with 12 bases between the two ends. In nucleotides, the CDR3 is TGCGCCAGCAGCCCCTTGGGCAGGGATCAGCCCCAGCATTTT. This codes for CASSPLGRDQPQHF.

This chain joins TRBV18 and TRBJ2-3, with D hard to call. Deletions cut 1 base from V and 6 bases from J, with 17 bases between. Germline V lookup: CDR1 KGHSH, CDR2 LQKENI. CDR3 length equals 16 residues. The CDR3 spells CASSPLWTSTGDTQYF. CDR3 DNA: TGTGCCAGCTCACCACTATGGACGTCTACTGGGGATACGCAGTATTTT.

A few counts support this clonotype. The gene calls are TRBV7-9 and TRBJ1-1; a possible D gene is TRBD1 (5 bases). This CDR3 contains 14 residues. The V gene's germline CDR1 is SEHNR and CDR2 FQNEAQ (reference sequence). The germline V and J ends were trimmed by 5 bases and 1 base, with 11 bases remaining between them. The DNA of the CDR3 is TGTGCCAGCAGCCGGGACGGCCCGAACACTGAAGCTTTCTTT. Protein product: CASSRDGPNTEAFF.

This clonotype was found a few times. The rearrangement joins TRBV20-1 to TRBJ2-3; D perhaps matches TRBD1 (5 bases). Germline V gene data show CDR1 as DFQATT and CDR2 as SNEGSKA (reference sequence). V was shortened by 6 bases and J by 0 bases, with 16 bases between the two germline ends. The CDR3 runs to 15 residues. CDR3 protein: CSAATVAGSTDTQYF. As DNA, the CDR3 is TGCAGTGCCGCGACAGTAGCAGGTAGCACAGATACGCAGTATTTT.

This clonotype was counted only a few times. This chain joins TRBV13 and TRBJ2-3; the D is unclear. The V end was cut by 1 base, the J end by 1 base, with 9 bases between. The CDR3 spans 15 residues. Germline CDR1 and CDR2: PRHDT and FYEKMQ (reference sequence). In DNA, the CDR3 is TGTGCCAGCAGCTTAGACCCAGTACGCACAGATACGCAGTATTTT. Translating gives CASSLDPVRTDTQYF. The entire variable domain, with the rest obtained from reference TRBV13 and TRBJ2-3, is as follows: AAGVIQSPRHLIKEKRETATLKCYPIPRHDTVYWYQQGPGQDPQFLISFYEKMQSDKGSIPDRFSAQQFSDYHSELNMSSLELGDSALYFCASSLDPVRTDTQYFGPGTRLTVL.

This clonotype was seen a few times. CDR3 sequence reads: CASSQEAGALHNEQFF. CDR3 nucleotides: TGTGCCAGCAGCCAAGAGGCGGGAGCTCTCCACAATGAGCAGTTCTTC. J is TRBJ2-1 and V is TRBV4-2, with TRBD2 identical over 7 bases. J gave up 5 bases and V 0 bases, and 7 bases lay outside the gene matches. The CDR3 consists of 16 residues. Germline V gene data show CDR1 as LGHNA and CDR2 as YNFKEQ.

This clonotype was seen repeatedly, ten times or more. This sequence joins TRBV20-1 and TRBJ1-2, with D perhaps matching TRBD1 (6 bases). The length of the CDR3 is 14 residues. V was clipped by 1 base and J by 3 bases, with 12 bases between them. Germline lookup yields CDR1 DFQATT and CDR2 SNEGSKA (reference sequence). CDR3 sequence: CSARVGGAYYGYTF. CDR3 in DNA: TGCAGTGCTAGAGTGGGGGGGGCATACTATGGCTACACCTTC.

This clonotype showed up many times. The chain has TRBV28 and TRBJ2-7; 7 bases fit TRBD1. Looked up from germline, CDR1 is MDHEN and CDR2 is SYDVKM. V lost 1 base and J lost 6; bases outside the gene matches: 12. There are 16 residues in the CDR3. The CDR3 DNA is TGTGCCAGCAGTTTATATGTGTCTGAGGGGGCGGTCGAGCAGTACTTC. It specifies CASSLYVSEGAVEQYF.